This T cell receptor beta chain comes out of a study of regulatory T cells in long-lasting Graves disease. Study-wide results and limits: Persistent disease was characterized by preferential usage of TRBV28, TRBJ1-2 and TRBJ2-5. New patients shared fewer public clonotypes (roughly 1,000) than persistent patients did (around 2,700).

This clonotype was recorded many times. Its target is unknown. According to the study, TCR beta libraries were built with iRepertoire HTBI primers and CDR3-region Arm-PCR. TCRdb re-called the multiplex PCR reads with MiXCR, one entry per CDR3 protein. The sample includes approximately 470,000 distinct CDR3 sequences, about a sixth of them seen just once. This sample's time point: newly diagnosed GD, antithyroid drugs for less than 3 months. The TCR library was made from RNA that had been extracted from PBMCs in TRIzol. By American Thyroid Association guidelines, Graves' disease was diagnosed in the cohort. V dropped 6 bases and J dropped 0 bases, with 11 bases sitting between them. The germline CDR1 and CDR2 sequences are LGHNT and FRNRAP. The CDR3 covers 14 residues. This sample was shared with a second study, whose subject was T cells in Graves' hyperthyroidism and ophthalmopathy.

The chain employs TRBV12-5 and TRBJ1-1; D ambiguous. The starting material was peripheral blood mononuclear cells (PBMCs), obtained at new diagnosis, from a patient treated with antithyroid drugs. The TCR was taken from a man aged 35-49 years with Graves disease. The CDR3 region is CASGHSALNTEAFF. CDR3 DNA: TGTGCTAGTGGCCATTCGGCCTTGAACACTGAAGCTTTCTTT.